The clone carrying this T cell receptor beta chain was seen only a few times. Profiling relied on immunoSEQ multiplex PCR, and the TCRdb table lists in-frame clones only, not all of them. The sample holds over 15,000 clones; approximately 70% are singletons and the top ten take roughly an eighth. The treatment: randomized to nivolumab then ipilimumab (arm A) or the reverse (arm B). The ends were cut back, 6 bases at V and 8 bases at J, with 16 bases in the middle. The germline V gene has CDR1 MNHNY and CDR2 SVGAGI (reference sequence). The CDR3 runs 13 residues. This sample stems from a study of sequential checkpoint blockade in melanoma.

The material sequenced was CD8+ T cells sorted from blood (inferred from file names), taken from a patient given nivolumab and ipilimumab in sequence. V and J are TRBV6-6 and TRBJ1-2; D is possibly TRBD1 (6 bases). The sequence came from a human donor with melanoma. CDR3 in amino acids: CASSTGQFGGYTF. CDR3 DNA: TGTGCCAGCAGCACCGGACAGTTCGGGGGCTACACCTTC.